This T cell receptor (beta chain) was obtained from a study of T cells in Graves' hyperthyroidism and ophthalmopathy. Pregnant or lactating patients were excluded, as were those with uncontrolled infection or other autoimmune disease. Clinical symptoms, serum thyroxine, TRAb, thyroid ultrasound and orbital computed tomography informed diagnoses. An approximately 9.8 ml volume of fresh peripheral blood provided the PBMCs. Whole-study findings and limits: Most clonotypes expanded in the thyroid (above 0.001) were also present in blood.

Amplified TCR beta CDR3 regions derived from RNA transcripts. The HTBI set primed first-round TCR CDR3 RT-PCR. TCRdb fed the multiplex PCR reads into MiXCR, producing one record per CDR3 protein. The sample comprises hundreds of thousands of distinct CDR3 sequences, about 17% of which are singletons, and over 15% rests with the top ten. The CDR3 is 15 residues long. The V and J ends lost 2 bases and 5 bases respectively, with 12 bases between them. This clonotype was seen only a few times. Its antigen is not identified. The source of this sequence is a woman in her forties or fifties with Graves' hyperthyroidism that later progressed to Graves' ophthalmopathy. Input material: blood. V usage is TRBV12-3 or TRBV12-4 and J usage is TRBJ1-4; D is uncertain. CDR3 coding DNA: TGTGCCAGCAGTTTAAGTAGACAAGTAAATGAAAAACTGTTTTTT. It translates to CASSLSRQVNEKLFF.